Shown below are 10 T cell receptor beta chains from a single sample sequenced in a study of molecular identifiers for immune sequencing clone quantification. MiXCR, run by TCRdb on the PCR reads, gives a single entry per CDR3 protein. The sample consists of 8,800 or so distinct CDR3 sequences, approximately 20% of them appearing once. Sample: naive CD8+ T cells from blood, with Jurkat cell RNA spiked in. As to subset: FACS-sorted CD8+CD4-CCR7+CD45RA+ naive T cells. All receptors derive from a human donor in good health. Some libraries in this study had Jurkat cell RNA spiked in.

With respect to this clonotype: A read error may produce the germline difference seen at one junction end. The chain recombines TRBV6-5 with TRBJ2-3; D might be TRBD2 (5 bases). Germline V gene sequence: CDR1 MNHEY, CDR2 SVGAGI. CDR3 length: 14 residues. The CDR3 protein is CASSYIGGRSTHYF. As DNA, the CDR3 is TGTGCCAGCAGTTACATTGGCGGGCGTTCTACGCATTATTTT.

This clonotype was seen repeatedly, ten times or more. The chain couples TRBV12-3 or TRBV12-4 to TRBJ1-1, with D unclear. Trimming cost V 1 base and J 0 bases, with 9 bases left between them. The CDR3 sequence is 15 residues long. CDR3 nucleotide sequence: TGTGCCAGCAGTTTAGGGGCTTCAGTGAACACTGAAGCTTTCTTT. Its translation is CASSLGASVNTEAFF.

The chain is built from TRBV27 and TRBJ2-7; 7 nucleotides align to TRBD1. Germline assignment: CDR1 MNHEY and CDR2 SMNVEV (reference sequence). The CDR3 extends over 15 amino acids. Trimming took 6 bases from V and 0 from J; bases not matched to a gene: 8. CDR3 region: CASRPTGVDSYEQYF. The CDR3 bases are TGTGCCAGCAGACCCACAGGGGTCGACTCCTACGAGCAGTACTTC.

Details on this clonotype: This could be a read error, since a much larger clone is one nucleotide away. The rearrangement joins TRBV7-6 to TRBJ2-1, with D tentatively TRBD2 (7 bases). Trimming stripped 1 base from V and 10 bases from J, with 20 bases between. In germline, CDR1 is SGHVS, CDR2 FNYEAQ. This CDR3 spans 16 amino acids. This chain's CDR3 is CASSLGWGGGAGEQFF. CDR3 DNA sequence: TGTGCCAGCAGCTTAGGTTGGGGGGGCGGGGCGGGGGAGCAGTTCTTC. The whole variable domain, remainder taken from reference TRBV7-6 and TRBJ2-1, is GAGVSQSPRYKVTKRGQDVALRCDPISGHVSLYWYRQALGQGPEFLTYFNYEAQQDKSGLPNDRFSAERPEGSISTLTIQRTEQRDSAMYRCASSLGWGGGAGEQFFGPGTRLTVL.

This clonotype was found many times. A single base separates this from a much larger clone, so it may be a read error. This chain uses TRBV28 with TRBJ2-5; D is undetermined. CDR1 is MDHEN, CDR2 SYDVKM, per germline. This CDR3 has 11 amino acids. As DNA, the CDR3 is TGTGCCACCCGTGAGCAAGAGGCCCAGTACTTC. It codes for CATREQEAQYF.

This chain connects TRBV3-1 to TRBJ1-3, with D perhaps TRBD1 (5 bases). Germline assignment: CDR1 LGHDT and CDR2 YNNKEL (reference sequence). V was pared by 0 bases and J by 0 bases, with 15 bases between. There are 18 residues in the CDR3. The CDR3 here is CASSQDQAWGNSGNTIYF. In nucleotides, the CDR3 is TGTGCCAGCAGCCAAGATCAGGCTTGGGGGAACTCTGGAAACACCATATATTTT.

This clonotype was observed once. V gene TRBV2 combines with J gene TRBJ2-5; 12 nucleotides line up with TRBD1. CDR3 length equals 15 residues. Germline V lookup: CDR1 SNHLY, CDR2 FYNNEI. Trimming cost V 6 bases and J 3 bases; bases outside gene matches: 5. CDR3 residues: CASSEGQGAKETQYF. In DNA, the CDR3 is TGTGCCAGCAGCGAGGGACAGGGGGCGAAAGAGACCCAGTACTTC. The complete variable domain, with remaining parts taken from reference TRBV2 and TRBJ2-5, reads EPEVTQTPSHQVTQMGQEVILRCVPISNHLYFYWYRQILGQKVEFLVSFYNNEISEKSEIFDDQFSVERPDGSNFTLKIRSTKLEDSAMYFCASSEGQGAKETQYFGPGTRLLVL.

This clonotype is medium-sized (0.01 to 0.1%). The chain links TRBV29-1 to TRBJ1-1; D gene uncertain. Deletions cut 8 bases from V and 0 bases from J, with 7 bases between. CDR3 size: 11 residues. Per the germline V gene, CDR1 is SQVTM and CDR2 is ANQGSEA. The CDR3 DNA sequence: TGCAGCATTCCTTTGAACACTGAAGCTTTCTTT. Translation gives CSIPLNTEAFF.

In its sample, this clonotype was seen many times. The J gene is TRBJ2-1, the V gene TRBV20-1; D is possibly TRBD1 (6 bases). The CDR3 runs 13 residues. CDR1 DFQATT and CDR2 SNEGSKA come from the germline V gene (reference sequence). Deletions cut 6 bases from V and 6 bases from J, with 15 bases between. This CDR3 is CSANRVTGNEQFF. The CDR3 DNA reads as TGCAGTGCAAACAGGGTTACCGGCAATGAGCAGTTCTTC.

Sample share makes this clonotype medium-sized. The V and J genes are TRBV2 and TRBJ2-1; TRBD2 matches 10 bases. The germline V gene has CDR1 SNHLY and CDR2 FYNNEI. With V trimmed by 5 bases and J by 0 bases, 10 bases remained unmatched. CDR3 length equals 18 residues. The CDR3 loop is CASSYGTSVRLSYNEQFF. For the CDR3, the DNA is TGTGCCAGCAGTTATGGGACTAGCGTGCGTCTCTCCTACAATGAGCAGTTCTTC.